This T cell receptor beta chain originates from a study of spatial heterogeneity in lung cancer. Study information: Sequencing consistently turned up more beta-chain sequences than alpha-chain sequences. Each unique TCR and UMI combination was seen more than ten times on average in raw reads. General study points: More often at tumor resection than at routine follow-up, ubiquitous expanded tumor TCRs were detected in the blood.

Between the trimmed V and J ends, which lost 0 bases and 9 bases, there was a span of 12 bases. In germline, CDR1 is LGHNA, CDR2 YSLEER. CDR3 length equals 15 residues. This clonotype was counted at least ten times. Its cognate antigen is unknown. This sample's time point: sample taken at primary tumor resection. Frozen PBMC, nontumor lung or tumor provided whole RNA, which was sequenced unsorted. Using its own MiXCR run on the 5' RACE reads, TCRdb lists one record per CDR3 protein. The sample lists about 36,000 distinct CDR3 sequences; about 7.2% were seen once. Specimen: PBMCs, collected at surgery. The V gene is TRBV4-3, the J gene TRBJ1-6, with a possible D match to TRBD1 (5 bases). The receptor's source is a female donor with early-stage non-small cell lung cancer. CDR3 amino acids: CASSQEERGASPLHF. For the CDR3, the DNA is TGCGCCAGCAGCCAAGAGGAGAGGGGCGCTTCACCCCTCCACTTT.